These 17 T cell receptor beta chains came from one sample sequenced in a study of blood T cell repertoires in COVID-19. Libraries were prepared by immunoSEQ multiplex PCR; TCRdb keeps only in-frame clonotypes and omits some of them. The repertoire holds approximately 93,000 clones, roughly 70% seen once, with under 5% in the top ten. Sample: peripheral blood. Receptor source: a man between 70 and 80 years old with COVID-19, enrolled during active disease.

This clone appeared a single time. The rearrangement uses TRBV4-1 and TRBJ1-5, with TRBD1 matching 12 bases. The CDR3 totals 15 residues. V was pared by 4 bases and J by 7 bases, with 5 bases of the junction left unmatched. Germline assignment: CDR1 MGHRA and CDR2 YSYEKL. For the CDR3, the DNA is TGCGCCAGCAGCCTAACCGGGACAGGGGGCCAGCCCCAGCATTTT. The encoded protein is CASSLTGTGGQPQHF.

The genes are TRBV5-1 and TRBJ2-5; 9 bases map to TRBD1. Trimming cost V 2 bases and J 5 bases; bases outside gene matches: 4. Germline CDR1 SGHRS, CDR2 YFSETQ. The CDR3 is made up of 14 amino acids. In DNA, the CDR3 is TGCGCCAGCAGCTTCTTAGACAGGGGGGAGACCCAGTACTTC. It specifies CASSFLDRGETQYF.

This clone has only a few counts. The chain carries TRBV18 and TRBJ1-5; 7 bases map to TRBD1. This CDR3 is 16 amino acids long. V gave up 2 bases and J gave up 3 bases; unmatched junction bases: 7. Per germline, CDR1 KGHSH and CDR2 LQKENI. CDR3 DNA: TGTGCCAGCTCACCAGCCGGGACAGCGAACAATCAGCCCCAGCATTTT. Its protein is CASSPAGTANNQPQHF.

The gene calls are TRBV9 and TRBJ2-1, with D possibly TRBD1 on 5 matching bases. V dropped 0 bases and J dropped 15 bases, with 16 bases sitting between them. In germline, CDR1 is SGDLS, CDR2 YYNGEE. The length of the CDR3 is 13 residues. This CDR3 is CASSVGGLGLVFF. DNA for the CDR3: TGTGCCAGCAGCGTAGGGGGCCTCGGTCTTGTGTTCTTC. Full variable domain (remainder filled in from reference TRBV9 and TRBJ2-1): DSGVTQTPKHLITATGQRVTLRCSPRSGDLSVYWYQQSLDQGLQFLIQYYNGEERAKGNILERFSAQQFPDLHSELNLSSLELGDSALYFCASSVGGLGLVFFGPGTRLTVL.

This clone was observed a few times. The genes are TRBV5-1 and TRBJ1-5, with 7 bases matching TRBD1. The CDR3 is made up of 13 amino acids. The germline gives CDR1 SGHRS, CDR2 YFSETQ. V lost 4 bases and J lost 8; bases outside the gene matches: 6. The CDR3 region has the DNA TGCGCCAGCAGCCCAGGGGGTGTAGAGCCCCAGCATTTT. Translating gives CASSPGGVEPQHF.

The CDR3 DNA is TGTGCCAGCAGCTGGGGCGGGGGGACCTACGAGCAGTACTTC. Protein: CASSWGGGTYEQYF. The chain employs TRBV3-1 (or the pseudogene TRBV3-2) and TRBJ2-7, with 8 bases fitting TRBD2. Germline CDR1 and CDR2: LGHDT and YNNKEL (reference sequence). The ends lost 5 bases at V and 2 bases at J; junction bases unmatched: 5. This CDR3 contains 14 residues.

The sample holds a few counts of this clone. The CDR3 DNA reads TGTGCCAGCAGCTTGACTAGCGGGGGGACCTACGAGCAGTACTTC. Translated, it gives CASSLTSGGTYEQYF. V is TRBV5-4 and J is TRBJ2-7; 12 nucleotides match TRBD2. The CDR3 spans 15 residues. After removal of 1 base from V and 2 bases from J, the junction contained 1 base not matched to a gene. Germline V gene sequence: CDR1 SGHNT, CDR2 YYREEE (reference sequence).

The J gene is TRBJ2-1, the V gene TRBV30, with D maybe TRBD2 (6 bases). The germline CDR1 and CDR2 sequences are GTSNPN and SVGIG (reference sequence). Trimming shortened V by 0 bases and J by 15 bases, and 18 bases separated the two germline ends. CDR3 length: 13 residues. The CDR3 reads CAWSVRGDSYGFF. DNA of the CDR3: TGTGCCTGGAGTGTACGTGGGGACTCTTATGGGTTCTTC.

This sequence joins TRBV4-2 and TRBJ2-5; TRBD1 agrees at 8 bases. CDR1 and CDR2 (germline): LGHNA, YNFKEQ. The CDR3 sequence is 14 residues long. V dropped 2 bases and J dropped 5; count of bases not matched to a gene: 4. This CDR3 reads CASSQSRTGETQYF. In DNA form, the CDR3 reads TGTGCCAGCAGCCAATCCCGGACAGGGGAGACCCAGTACTTC.

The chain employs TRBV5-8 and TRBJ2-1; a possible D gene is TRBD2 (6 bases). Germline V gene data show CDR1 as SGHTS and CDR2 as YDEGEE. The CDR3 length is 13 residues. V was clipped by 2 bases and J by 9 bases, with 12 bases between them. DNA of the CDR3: TGTGCCAGCAGCTTCGTCCCGGGACTTGAGCAGTTCTTC. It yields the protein CASSFVPGLEQFF.

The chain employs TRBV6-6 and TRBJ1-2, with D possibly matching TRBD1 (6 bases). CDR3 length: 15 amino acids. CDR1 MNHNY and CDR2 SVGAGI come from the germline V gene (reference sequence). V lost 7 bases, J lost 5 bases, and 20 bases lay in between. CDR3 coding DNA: TGTGCCAGCAACCAGGGGACGGGGCGGGCGTATGGCTACACCTTC. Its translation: CASNQGTGRAYGYTF.

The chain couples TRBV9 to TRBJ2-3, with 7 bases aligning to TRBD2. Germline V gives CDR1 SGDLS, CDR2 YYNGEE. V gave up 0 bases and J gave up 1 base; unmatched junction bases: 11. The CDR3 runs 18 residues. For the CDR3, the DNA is TGTGCCAGCAGCGTAGATGGGAGGGAGTGGATCGGCACAGATACGCAGTATTTT. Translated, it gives CASSVDGREWIGTDTQYF.

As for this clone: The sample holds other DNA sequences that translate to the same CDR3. CDR3 protein: CAWSVRENQPQHF. CDR3 coding DNA: TGTGCCTGGAGTGTGAGGGAAAATCAGCCCCAGCATTTT. This rearrangement joins TRBV30 to TRBJ1-5; D ambiguous. CDR3 length: 13 amino acids. With 0 bases removed from V and 4 bases from J, the gap between germline ends came to 7 bases. The germline V gene has CDR1 GTSNPN and CDR2 SVGIG (reference sequence). Full variable domain (rest looked up from reference TRBV30 and TRBJ1-5): SQTIHQWPATLVQPVGSPLSLECTVEGTSNPNLYWYRQAAGRGLQLLFYSVGIGQISSEVPQNLSASRPQDRQFILSSKKLLLSDSGFYLCAWSVRENQPQHFGDGTRLSIL.

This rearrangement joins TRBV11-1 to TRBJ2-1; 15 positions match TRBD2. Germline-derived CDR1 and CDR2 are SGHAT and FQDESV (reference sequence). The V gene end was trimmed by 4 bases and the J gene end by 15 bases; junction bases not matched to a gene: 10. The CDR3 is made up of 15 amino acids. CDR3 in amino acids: CASSSGLAGGQLPFF. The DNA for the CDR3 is TGTGCCAGCAGCTCAGGACTAGCGGGAGGGCAATTGCCGTTCTTC.

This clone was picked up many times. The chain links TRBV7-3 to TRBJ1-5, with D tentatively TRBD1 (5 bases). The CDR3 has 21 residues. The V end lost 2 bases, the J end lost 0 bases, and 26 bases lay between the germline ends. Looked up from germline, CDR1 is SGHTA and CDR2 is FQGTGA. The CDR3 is CASSLSEGGAETLYSNQPQHF. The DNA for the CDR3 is TGTGCCAGCAGCTTATCGGAGGGTGGGGCAGAGACCCTTTATAGCAATCAGCCCCAGCATTTT.

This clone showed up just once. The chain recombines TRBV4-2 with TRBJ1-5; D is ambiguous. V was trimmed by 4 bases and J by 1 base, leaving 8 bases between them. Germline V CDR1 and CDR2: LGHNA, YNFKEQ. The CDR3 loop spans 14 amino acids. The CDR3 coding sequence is TGTGCCAGCAGCCTTGACAAGAGCAATCAGCCCCAGCATTTT. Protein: CASSLDKSNQPQHF.

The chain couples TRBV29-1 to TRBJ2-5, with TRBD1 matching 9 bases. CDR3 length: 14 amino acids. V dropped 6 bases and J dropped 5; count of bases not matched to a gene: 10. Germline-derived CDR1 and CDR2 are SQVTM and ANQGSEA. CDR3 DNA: TGCAGCGTAGCCACGGGACAGGGTTGGGAGACCCAGTACTTC. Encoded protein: CSVATGQGWETQYF.